What follows describes a single T cell receptor (beta chain). This sample stems from a study of blood T cell repertoires in COVID-19. The CDR3 consists of 15 residues. Per germline, CDR1 LNHDA and CDR2 SQIVND (reference sequence). Unmatched junction bases numbered 9, after V lost 4 bases and J lost 7 bases. Profiled with immunoSEQ multiplex PCR; TCRdb holds only in-frame clones, not every one. This sample yields some 150,000 clones, of which approximately 85% are seen a single time; roughly 1% belongs to the top ten. The material sequenced was peripheral blood. The chain recombines TRBV19 with TRBJ2-2; 7 positions agree with TRBD2. This TCR was sampled from a man aged 40-49 years with acute or convalescent COVID-19. The CDR3 loop reads CASSTREGVHGELFF. CDR3 coding DNA: TGTGCCAGTAGTACCAGGGAGGGAGTCCACGGGGAGCTGTTTTTT.